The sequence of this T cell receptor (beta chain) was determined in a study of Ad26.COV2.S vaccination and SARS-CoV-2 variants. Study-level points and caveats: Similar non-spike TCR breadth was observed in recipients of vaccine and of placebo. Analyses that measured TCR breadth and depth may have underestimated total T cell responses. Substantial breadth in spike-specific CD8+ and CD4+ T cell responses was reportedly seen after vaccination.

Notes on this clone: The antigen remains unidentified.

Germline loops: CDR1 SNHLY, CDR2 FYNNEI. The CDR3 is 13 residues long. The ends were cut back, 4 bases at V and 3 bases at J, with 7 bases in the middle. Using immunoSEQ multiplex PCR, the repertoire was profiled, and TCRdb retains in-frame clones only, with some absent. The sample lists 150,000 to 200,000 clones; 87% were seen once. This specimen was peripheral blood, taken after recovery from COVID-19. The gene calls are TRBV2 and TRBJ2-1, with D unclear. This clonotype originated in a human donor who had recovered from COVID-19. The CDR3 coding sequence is TGTGCCAGCAGTGCGCTTGACTACAATGAGCAGTTCTTC. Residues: CASSALDYNEQFF.